This entry concerns a single T cell receptor beta chain. Losses at the gene ends were 4 bases for V and 0 bases for J; bases not matched to a gene: 11. CDR1 is SGHRS and CDR2 is YFSETQ in the germline V gene. This CDR3 spans 20 amino acids. Produced via immunoSEQ multiplex PCR; TCRdb's table is partial and in-frame only. The sample shows 30,000 to 40,000 clones, approximately 91% of them seen only once. The record originates from a study of blood T cell repertoires in COVID-19. Turning to the study itself: T cells, B-cell-depleted T cells, or PBMCs supplied cDNA or gDNA.

J is TRBJ2-3 and V is TRBV5-1; 16 nucleotides agree with TRBD2. This clonotype originated in a human donor in a cohort sampled during active COVID-19. Sequenced sample: peripheral blood. The CDR3 coding sequence is TGCGCCAGCAGCCTAGAGGGACTAGCGGGGGGGCCTTCTAGCACAGATACGCAGTATTTT. Protein: CASSLEGLAGGPSSTDTQYF. The variable domain in full, with the rest retrieved from reference TRBV5-1 and TRBJ2-3, is KAGVTQTPRYLIKTRGQQVTLSCSPISGHRSVSWYQQTPGQGLQFLFEYFSETQRNKGNFPGRFSGRQFSNSRSEMNVSTLELGDSALYLCASSLEGLAGGPSSTDTQYFGPGTRLTVL.